These 6 T cell receptor beta chains share one sample of origin, sequenced in a study of OX40 agonist ivuxolimab in advanced cancers. Libraries came from the immunoSEQ multiplex PCR assay. Drawn from immuneACCESS, this table holds only the in-frame rearrangements with V and J called that TCRdb kept. Clones are partly lost; checked studies trace under half to an unresolved V gene and leave the rest unexplained. In all, the sample holds about 30,000 clones, and roughly 80% of those were seen once. Approximately 30% of the sample lies in the top ten. The specimen was CD4+ or CD8+ T cells sorted from blood, collected in a trial of the OX40 agonist ivuxolimab. These TCRs come from an adult with an advanced solid tumor such as melanoma, head and neck, liver or kidney cancer.

This chain uses TRBV7-9 with TRBJ1-2; tentatively, D is TRBD1 (6 bases). Germline V lookup: CDR1 SEHNR, CDR2 FQNEAQ (reference sequence). Trimming removed 1 base at V and 5 bases at J, with 11 bases between. This CDR3 spans 14 amino acids. The CDR3 region is CASSLGTDYYGYTF. The CDR3 DNA is TGTGCCAGCAGCTTAGGGACAGATTATTATGGCTACACCTTC.

The V call is TRBV9, the J call TRBJ1-2; 7 positions agree with TRBD1. This CDR3 contains 14 residues. Trimming removed 3 bases from V and 2 bases from J; junction bases left unmatched: 4. Germline assignment: CDR1 SGDLS and CDR2 YYNGEE. CDR3 sequence: CASSATGINYGYTF. DNA of the CDR3: TGTGCCAGCAGCGCGACAGGGATCAACTATGGCTACACCTTC.

This clone is labeled as medium-sized. The chain employs TRBV30 and TRBJ1-1; a weak D match, TRBD1 (6 bases). CDR1 is GTSNPN, CDR2 SVGIG, per germline (reference sequence). Trimming took off 4 bases at V and 11 bases at J, with 14 bases between the two ends. CDR3 length: 11 amino acids. CDR3: CAWKGTSSAFF. The CDR3 DNA reads as TGTGCCTGGAAAGGGACATCATCCGCTTTCTTT.

This rearrangement joins TRBV6-5 to TRBJ2-7; the D is unclear. CDR1 MNHEY and CDR2 SVGAGI come from the germline V gene. Trimming took 0 bases from V and 2 from J, leaving 5 bases between them. The length of the CDR3 is 13 residues. CDR3 protein: CASSYSGTYEQYF. The CDR3 nucleotides read TGTGCCAGCAGTTACTCCGGAACCTACGAGCAGTACTTC.

CDR3 coding DNA: TGTGCCAGCAGCCCCCCGAGCGGTCAGGGTCTGCCACCCCTCCACTTT. It yields the protein CASSPPSGQGLPPLHF. This chain uses TRBV5-6 with TRBJ1-6; perhaps TRBD1 as D (5 bases). This CDR3 region has 16 residues. The germline V and J ends were trimmed by 4 bases and 11 bases, with 22 bases remaining between them. Germline CDR1 and CDR2: SGHDT and YYEEEE.

The CDR3 here is CASSPQGRGVNTEAFF. CDR3 coding DNA: TGTGCCAGCAGTCCACAGGGCCGCGGGGTGAACACTGAAGCTTTCTTT. V usage is TRBV6-6 and J usage is TRBJ1-1, with D tentatively TRBD1 (6 bases). V was cut by 5 bases and J by 0 bases, with 16 bases left in between. Germline CDR1 is MNHNY and CDR2 is SVGAGI (reference sequence). The CDR3 contains 16 residues.